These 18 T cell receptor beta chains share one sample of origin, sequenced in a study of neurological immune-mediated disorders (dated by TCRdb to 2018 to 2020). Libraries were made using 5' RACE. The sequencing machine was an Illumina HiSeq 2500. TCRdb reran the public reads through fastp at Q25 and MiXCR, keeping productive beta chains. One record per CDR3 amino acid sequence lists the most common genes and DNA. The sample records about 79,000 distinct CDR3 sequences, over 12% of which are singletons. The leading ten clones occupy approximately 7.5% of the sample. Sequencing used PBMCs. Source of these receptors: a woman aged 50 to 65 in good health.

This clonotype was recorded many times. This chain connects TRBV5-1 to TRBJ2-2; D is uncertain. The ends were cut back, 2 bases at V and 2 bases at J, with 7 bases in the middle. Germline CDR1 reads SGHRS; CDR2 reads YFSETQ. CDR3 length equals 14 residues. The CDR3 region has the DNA TGCGCCAGCAGCTTAGCAGCTAACACCGGGGAGCTGTTTTTT. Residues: CASSLAANTGELFF.

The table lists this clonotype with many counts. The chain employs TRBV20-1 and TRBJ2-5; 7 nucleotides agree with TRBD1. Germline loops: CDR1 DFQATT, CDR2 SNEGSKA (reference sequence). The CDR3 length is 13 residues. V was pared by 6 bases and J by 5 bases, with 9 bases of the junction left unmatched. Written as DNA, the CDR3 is TGCAGTGCAGCTCGGGACAGCTGGGAGACCCAGTACTTC. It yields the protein CSAARDSWETQYF.

The DNA for the CDR3 is TGTGCCAGCAGCTTAGCCACCATAAACTATGGCTACACCTTC. Protein: CASSLATINYGYTF. The chain couples TRBV7-2 to TRBJ1-2; the D is unclear. Germline V lookup: CDR1 SGHTA, CDR2 FQGNSA. Trimming pared 0 bases from V and 2 bases from J, leaving 7 bases between. This CDR3 comprises 14 residues.

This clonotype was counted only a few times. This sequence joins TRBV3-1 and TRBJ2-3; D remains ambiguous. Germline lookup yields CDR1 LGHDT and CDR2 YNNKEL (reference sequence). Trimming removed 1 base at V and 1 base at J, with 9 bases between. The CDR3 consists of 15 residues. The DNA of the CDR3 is TGTGCCAGCAGCCAAGTTGGGCAGGGCACAGATACGCAGTATTTT. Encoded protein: CASSQVGQGTDTQYF.

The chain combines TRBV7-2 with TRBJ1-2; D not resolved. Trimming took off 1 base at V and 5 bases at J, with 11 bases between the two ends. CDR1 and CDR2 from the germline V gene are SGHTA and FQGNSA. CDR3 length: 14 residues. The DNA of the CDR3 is TGTGCCAGCAGCTTAGGGCAAGACCCTTATGGCTACACCTTC. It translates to CASSLGQDPYGYTF.

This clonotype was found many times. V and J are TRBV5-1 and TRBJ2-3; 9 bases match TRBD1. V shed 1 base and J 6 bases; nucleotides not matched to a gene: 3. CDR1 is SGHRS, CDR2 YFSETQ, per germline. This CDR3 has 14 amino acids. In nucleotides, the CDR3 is TGCGCCAGCAGCTTGACAGGGGGCGAGGATACGCAGTATTTT. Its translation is CASSLTGGEDTQYF.

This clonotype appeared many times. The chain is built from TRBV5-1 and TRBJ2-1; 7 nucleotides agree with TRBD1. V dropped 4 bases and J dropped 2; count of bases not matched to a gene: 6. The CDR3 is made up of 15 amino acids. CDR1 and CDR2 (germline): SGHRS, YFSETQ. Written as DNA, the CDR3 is TGCGCCAGCAGCCAATATCAGGGGGCCTACAATGAGCAGTTCTTC. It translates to CASSQYQGAYNEQFF.

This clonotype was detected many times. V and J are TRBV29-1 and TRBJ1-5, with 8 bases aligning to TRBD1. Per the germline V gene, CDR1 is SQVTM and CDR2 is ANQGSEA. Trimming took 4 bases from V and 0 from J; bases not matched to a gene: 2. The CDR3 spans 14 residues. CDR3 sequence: CSVGQGSSNQPQHF. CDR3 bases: TGCAGCGTTGGACAGGGGTCTAGCAATCAGCCCCAGCATTTT. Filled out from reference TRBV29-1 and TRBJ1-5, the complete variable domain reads SAVISQKPSRDICQRGTSLTIQCQVDSQVTMMFWYRQQPGQSLTLIATANQGSEATYESGFVIDKFPISRPNLTFSTLTVSNMSPEDSSIYLCSVGQGSSNQPQHFGDGTRLSIL.

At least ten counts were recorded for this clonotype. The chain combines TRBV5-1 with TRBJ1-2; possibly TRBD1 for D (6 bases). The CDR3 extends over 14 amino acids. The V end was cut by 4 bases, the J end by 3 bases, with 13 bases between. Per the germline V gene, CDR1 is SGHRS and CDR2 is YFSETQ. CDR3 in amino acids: CASSVQGQDYGYTF. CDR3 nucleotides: TGCGCCAGCAGCGTACAGGGCCAGGACTATGGCTACACCTTC.

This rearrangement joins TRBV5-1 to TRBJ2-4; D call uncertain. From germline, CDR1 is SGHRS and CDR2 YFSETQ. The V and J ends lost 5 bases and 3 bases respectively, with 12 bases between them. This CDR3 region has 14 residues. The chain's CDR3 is CASRLWTNKNIQYF. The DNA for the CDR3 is TGCGCCAGCAGGTTGTGGACCAACAAAAACATTCAGTACTTC.

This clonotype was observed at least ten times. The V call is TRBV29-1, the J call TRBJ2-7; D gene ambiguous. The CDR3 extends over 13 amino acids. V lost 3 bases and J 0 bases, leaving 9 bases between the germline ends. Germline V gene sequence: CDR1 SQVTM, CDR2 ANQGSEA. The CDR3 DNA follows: TGCAGCGTTGAGGGTTACGACTCCTACGAGCAGTACTTC. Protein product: CSVEGYDSYEQYF.

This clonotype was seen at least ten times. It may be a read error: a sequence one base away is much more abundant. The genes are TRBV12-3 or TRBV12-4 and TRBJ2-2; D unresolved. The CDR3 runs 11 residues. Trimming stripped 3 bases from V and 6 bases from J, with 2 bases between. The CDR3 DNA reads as TGTGCCAGCAGTTTCGCCGGGGAGCTGTTTTTT. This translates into CASSFAGELFF.

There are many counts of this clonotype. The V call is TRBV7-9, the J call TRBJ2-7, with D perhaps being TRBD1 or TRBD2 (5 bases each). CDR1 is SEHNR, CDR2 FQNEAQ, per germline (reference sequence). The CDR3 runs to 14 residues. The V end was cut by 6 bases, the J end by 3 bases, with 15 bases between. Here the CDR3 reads CASRLPGTNYEQYF. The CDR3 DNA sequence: TGTGCCAGCAGGTTGCCCGGGACCAACTACGAGCAGTACTTC.

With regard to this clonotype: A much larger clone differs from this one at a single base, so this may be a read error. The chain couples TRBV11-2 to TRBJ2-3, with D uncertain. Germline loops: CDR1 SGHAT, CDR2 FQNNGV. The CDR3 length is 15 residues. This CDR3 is CASSLDREYTDTKYF. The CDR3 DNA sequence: TGTGCCAGCAGCTTAGACCGCGAATACACAGATACGAAGTATTTT.

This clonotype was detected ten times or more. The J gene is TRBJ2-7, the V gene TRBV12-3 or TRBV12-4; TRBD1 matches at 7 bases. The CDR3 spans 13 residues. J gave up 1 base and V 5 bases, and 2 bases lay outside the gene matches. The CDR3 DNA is TGTGCCAGCAGTGTGGGACAGTCCTACGAGCAGTACTTC. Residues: CASSVGQSYEQYF.

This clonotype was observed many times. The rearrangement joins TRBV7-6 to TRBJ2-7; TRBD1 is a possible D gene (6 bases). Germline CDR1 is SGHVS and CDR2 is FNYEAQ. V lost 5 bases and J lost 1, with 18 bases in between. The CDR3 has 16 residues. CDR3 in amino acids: CASSHTNRALSYEQYF. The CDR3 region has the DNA TGTGCCAGCAGCCATACTAACAGGGCTCTATCCTACGAGCAGTACTTC.

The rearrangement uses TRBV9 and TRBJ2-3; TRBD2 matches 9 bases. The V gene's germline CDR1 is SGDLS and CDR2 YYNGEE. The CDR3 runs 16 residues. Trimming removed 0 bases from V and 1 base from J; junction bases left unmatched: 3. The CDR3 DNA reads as TGTGCCAGCAGCGTAGGGACTAGCGACCGCACAGATACGCAGTATTTT. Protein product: CASSVGTSDRTDTQYF.

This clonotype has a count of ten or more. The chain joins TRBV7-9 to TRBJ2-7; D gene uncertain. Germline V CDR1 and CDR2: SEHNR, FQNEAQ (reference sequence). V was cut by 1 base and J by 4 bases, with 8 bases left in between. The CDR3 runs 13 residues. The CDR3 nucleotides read TGTGCCAGCAGCTTAGATTCGTATTACGAGCAGTACTTC. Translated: CASSLDSYYEQYF. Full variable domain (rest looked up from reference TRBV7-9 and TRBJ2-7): DTGVSQNPRHKITKRGQNVTFRCDPISEHNRLYWYRQTLGQGPEFLTYFQNEAQLEKSRLLSDRFSAERPKGSFSTLEIQRTEQGDSAMYLCASSLDSYYEQYFGPGTRLTVT.